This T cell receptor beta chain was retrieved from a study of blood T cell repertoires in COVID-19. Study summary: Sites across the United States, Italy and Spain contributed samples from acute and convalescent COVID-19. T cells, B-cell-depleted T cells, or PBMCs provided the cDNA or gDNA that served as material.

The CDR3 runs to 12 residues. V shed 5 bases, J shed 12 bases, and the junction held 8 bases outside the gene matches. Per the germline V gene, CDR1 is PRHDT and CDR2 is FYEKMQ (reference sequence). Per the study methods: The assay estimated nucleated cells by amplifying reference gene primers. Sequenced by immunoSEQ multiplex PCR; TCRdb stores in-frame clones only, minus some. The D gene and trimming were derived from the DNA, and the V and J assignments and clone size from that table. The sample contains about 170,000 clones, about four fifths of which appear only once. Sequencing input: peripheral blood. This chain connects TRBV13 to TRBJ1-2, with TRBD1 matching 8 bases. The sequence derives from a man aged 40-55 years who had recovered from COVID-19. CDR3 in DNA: TGTGCCAGCAGCAGGGACAGGAGGGTGCACACCTTC. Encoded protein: CASSRDRRVHTF.